Below are 7 T cell receptor beta chains sequenced from a single sample in a study of blood T cell repertoires in COVID-19. This table comes from immunoSEQ multiplex PCR, and its TCRdb copy is limited to in-frame clones, with some not included. The sample contains about 220,000 clones, roughly 89% of which appear only once. Sequenced: PBMCs or T cells enriched from blood (not recorded which). The receptors shown here come from a man between 25 and 39 years old who had been exposed to COVID-19.

This chain connects TRBV2 to TRBJ2-2; 11 positions agree with TRBD2. Germline CDR1 SNHLY, CDR2 FYNNEI. The CDR3 covers 16 residues. Losses at the gene ends were 4 bases for V and 5 bases for J; bases not matched to a gene: 6. This chain's CDR3 is CASSVRLAGGTGELFF. The DNA for the CDR3 is TGTGCCAGCAGTGTCCGGCTAGCGGGGGGTACCGGGGAGCTGTTTTTT.

This rearrangement joins TRBV2 to TRBJ2-1, with D perhaps TRBD2 (5 bases). The CDR3 consists of 12 residues. Trimming removed 7 bases at V and 4 bases at J, with 8 bases between. Germline CDR1 is SNHLY and CDR2 is FYNNEI. In DNA, the CDR3 is TGTGCCAGCAAGGGAGAATACAATGAGCAGTTCTTC. Encoded protein: CASKGEYNEQFF.

This chain links TRBV5-1 with TRBJ2-2; D is undetermined. This CDR3 contains 13 residues. V was clipped by 3 bases and J by 4 bases, with 7 bases between them. CDR1 and CDR2 from the germline V gene are SGHRS and YFSETQ. The DNA for the CDR3 is TGCGCCAGCAGCTCTTCTACCACCGGGGAGCTGTTTTTT. Amino acids: CASSSSTTGELFF. Full variable domain (outside the CDR3, taken from reference TRBV5-1 and TRBJ2-2): KAGVTQTPRYLIKTRGQQVTLSCSPISGHRSVSWYQQTPGQGLQFLFEYFSETQRNKGNFPGRFSGRQFSNSRSEMNVSTLELGDSALYLCASSSSTTGELFFGEGSRLTVL.

The chain recombines TRBV10-3 with TRBJ2-7; weak D call: TRBD1 (5 bases). This CDR3 is 12 amino acids long. CDR1 is ENHRY, CDR2 SYGVKD, per germline. Trimming stripped 4 bases from V and 2 bases from J, with 6 bases between. The CDR3 reads CAISGTTYEQYF. The CDR3 nucleotides are TGTGCCATCAGTGGGACAACCTACGAGCAGTACTTC.

CDR3 coding DNA: TGTGCCAGCAGCGGACAGGTTGTGAACACTGAAGCTTTCTTT. This translates into CASSGQVVNTEAFF. The genes are TRBV7-2 and TRBJ1-1; 7 nucleotides line up with TRBD1. CDR3 length: 14 residues. Germline trimming cut 5 bases from V and 0 bases from J; bases unmatched to any gene: 3. From germline, CDR1 is SGHTA and CDR2 FQGNSA.

The genes are TRBV5-6 and TRBJ2-2; 9 bases line up with TRBD2. The CDR3 has 16 residues. Germline V CDR1 and CDR2: SGHDT, YYEEEE. With 5 bases clipped from V and 4 bases from J, the junction kept 9 bases outside the gene matches. The CDR3 spells CASSLLRGGSTGELFF. CDR3 coding DNA: TGTGCCAGCAGTCTTTTGCGGGGGGGTAGCACCGGGGAGCTGTTTTTT.

The rearrangement links TRBV21-1 to TRBJ2-5; the DNA was not compared with TRBD2, the D call given in the table. TRBV21-1 has pseudogene status. This CDR3 spans 13 amino acids. The CDR3 bases are TGTGCCAACCCGAACGGGGGCCAAGAGACCCAGTACTTC. Protein: CANPNGGQETQYF.